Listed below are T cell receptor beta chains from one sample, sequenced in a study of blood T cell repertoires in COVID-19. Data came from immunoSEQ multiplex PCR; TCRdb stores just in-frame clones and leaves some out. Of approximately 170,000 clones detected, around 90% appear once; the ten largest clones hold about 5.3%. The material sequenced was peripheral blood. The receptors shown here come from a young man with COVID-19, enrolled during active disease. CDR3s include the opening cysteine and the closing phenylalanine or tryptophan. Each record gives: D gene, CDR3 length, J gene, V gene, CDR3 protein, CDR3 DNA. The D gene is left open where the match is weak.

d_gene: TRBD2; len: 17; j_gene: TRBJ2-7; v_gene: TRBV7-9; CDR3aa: CASSDRGRLAGAYEQYF; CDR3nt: TGTGCCAGCAGCGACAGGGGGAGACTAGCGGGAGCGTACGAGCAGTACTTC
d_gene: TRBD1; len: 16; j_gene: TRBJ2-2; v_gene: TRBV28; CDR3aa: CASSSPGQGPTGELFF; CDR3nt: TGTGCCAGCAGTTCACCGGGACAGGGCCCCACCGGGGAGCTGTTTTTT
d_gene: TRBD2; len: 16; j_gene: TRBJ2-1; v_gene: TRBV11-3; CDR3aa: CASSWSTSGGYNEQFF; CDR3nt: TGTGCCAGCAGCTGGTCGACTAGCGGGGGATACAATGAGCAGTTCTTC
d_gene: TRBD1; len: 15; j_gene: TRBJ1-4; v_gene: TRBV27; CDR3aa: CASSPGQGRYEKLFF; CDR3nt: TGTGCCAGCAGCCCCGGACAGGGAAGATACGAAAAACTGTTTTTT
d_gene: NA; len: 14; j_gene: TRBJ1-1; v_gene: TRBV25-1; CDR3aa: CASSDSGGNTEAFF; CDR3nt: TGTGCCAGCAGTGATTCCGGGGGGAACACTGAAGCTTTCTTT
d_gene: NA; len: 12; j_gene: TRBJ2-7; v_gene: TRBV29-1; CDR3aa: CSVSTSDRYQYF; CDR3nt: TGCAGCGTTTCCACTTCGGACAGATACCAGTACTTC
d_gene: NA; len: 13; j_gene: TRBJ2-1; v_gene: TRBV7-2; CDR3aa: CASSLVRGNEQFF; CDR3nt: TGTGCCAGCAGCTTAGTCAGGGGCAATGAGCAGTTCTTC
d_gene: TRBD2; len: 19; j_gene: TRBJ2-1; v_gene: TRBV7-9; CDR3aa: CASSSDLAGGPNSYNEQFF; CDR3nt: TGTGCCAGCAGCTCTGACCTAGCGGGAGGGCCTAACTCCTACAATGAGCAGTTCTTC
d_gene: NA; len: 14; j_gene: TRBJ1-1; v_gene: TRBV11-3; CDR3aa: CASSLGGGGTEAFF; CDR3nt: TGTGCCAGCAGCTTAGGAGGAGGAGGAACTGAAGCTTTCTTT
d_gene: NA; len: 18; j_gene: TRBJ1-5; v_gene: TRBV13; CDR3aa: CASSLGVGGADSNQPQHF; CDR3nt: TGTGCCAGCAGCTTAGGGGTTGGAGGGGCAGACAGCAATCAGCCCCAGCATTTT
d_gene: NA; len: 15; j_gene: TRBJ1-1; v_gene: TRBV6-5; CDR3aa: CASSYNQILNTEAFF; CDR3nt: TGTGCCAGCAGTTACAACCAGATACTGAACACTGAAGCTTTCTTT
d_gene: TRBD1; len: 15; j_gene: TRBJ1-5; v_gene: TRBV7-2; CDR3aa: CASSLETGVHQPQHF; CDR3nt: TGTGCCAGCAGCTTGGAGACAGGGGTCCATCAGCCCCAGCATTTT